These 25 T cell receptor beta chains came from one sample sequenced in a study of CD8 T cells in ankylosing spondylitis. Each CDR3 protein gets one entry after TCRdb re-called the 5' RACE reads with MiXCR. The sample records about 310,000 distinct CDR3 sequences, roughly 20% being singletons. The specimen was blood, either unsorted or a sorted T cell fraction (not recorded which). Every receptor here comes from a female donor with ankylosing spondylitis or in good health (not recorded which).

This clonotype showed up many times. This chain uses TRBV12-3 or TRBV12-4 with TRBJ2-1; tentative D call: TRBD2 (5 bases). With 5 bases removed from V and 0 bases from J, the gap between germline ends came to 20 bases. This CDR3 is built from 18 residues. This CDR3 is CASSRWTGSSSSYNEQFF. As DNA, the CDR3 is TGTGCCAGCAGTCGCTGGACGGGATCCTCGAGCTCCTACAATGAGCAGTTCTTC.

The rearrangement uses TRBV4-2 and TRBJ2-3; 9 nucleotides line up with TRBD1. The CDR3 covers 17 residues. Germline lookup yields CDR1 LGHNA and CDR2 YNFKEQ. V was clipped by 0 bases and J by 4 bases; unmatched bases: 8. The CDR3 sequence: CASSQEWTGAFPDTQYF. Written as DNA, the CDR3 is TGTGCCAGCAGCCAAGAGTGGACAGGGGCCTTTCCAGATACGCAGTATTTT.

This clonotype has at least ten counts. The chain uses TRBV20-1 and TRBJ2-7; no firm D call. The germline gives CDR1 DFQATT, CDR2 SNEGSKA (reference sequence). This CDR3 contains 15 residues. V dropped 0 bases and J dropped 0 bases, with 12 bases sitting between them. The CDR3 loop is CSARDQKGISYEQYF. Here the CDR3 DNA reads TGCAGTGCTAGAGATCAGAAGGGCATCTCCTACGAGCAGTACTTC.

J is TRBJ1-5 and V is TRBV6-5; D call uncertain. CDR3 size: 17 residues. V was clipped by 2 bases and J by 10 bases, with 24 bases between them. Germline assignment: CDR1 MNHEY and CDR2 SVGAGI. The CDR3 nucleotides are TGTGCCAGCAGTTACCGACCCTTTTCGCAGGTCGGGGTCCCCCAGCATTTT. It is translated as CASSYRPFSQVGVPQHF.

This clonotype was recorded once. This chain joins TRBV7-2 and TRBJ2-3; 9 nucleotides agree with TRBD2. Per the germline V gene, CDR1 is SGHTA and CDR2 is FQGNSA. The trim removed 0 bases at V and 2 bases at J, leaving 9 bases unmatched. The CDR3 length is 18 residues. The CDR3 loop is CASSLAVAAGGVTDTQYF. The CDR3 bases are TGTGCCAGCAGCTTAGCAGTTGCGGCGGGAGGGGTCACAGATACGCAGTATTTT.

In DNA form, the CDR3 reads TGTGCCACCAGCAGCCGGGACAGGGCTATTAATGAGCAGTTCTTC. It codes for CATSSRDRAINEQFF. This chain connects TRBV15 to TRBJ2-1; 9 bases match TRBD1. The germline V gene has CDR1 LNHNV and CDR2 YYDKDF (reference sequence). Trimming at V came to 3 bases and at J to 7 bases, leaving 7 bases not matched to a gene. The CDR3 has 15 residues. The complete variable domain, with remaining parts taken from reference TRBV15 and TRBJ2-1, reads DAMVIQNPRYQVTQFGKPVTLSCSQTLNHNVMYWYQQKSSQAPKLLFHYYDKDFNNEADTPDNFQSRRPNTSFCFLDIRSPGLGDTAMYLCATSSRDRAINEQFFGPGTRLTVL.

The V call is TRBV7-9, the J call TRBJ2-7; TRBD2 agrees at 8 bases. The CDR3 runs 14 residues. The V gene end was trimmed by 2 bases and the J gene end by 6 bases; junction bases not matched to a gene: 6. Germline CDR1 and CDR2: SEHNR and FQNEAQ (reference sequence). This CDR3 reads CASSLLAGVSEQYF. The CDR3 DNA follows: TGTGCCAGCAGCTTACTAGCGGGCGTGTCCGAGCAGTACTTC.

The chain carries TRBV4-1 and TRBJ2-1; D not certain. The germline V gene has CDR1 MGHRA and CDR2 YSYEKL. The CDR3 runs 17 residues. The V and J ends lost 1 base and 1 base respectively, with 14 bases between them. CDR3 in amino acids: CASSQGWAYGSYNEQFF. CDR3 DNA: TGCGCCAGCAGCCAAGGGTGGGCTTACGGGTCCTACAATGAGCAGTTCTTC.

CDR3 coding DNA: TGCAGCGTTGGACAGGGCAGCGCAGATACGCAGTATTTT. Protein product: CSVGQGSADTQYF. V and J are TRBV29-1 and TRBJ2-3; 7 bases map to TRBD1. The CDR3 loop spans 13 amino acids. Trimming took 4 bases from V and 4 from J; bases not matched to a gene: 5. CDR1 and CDR2 from the germline V gene are SQVTM and ANQGSEA.

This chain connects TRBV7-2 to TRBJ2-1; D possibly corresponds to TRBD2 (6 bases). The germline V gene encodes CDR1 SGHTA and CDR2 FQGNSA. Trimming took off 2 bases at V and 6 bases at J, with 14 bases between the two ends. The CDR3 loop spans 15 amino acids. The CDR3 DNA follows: TGTGCCAGCAGCTTATTCCGGGAGCGTATCAATGAGCAGTTCTTC. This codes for CASSLFRERINEQFF.

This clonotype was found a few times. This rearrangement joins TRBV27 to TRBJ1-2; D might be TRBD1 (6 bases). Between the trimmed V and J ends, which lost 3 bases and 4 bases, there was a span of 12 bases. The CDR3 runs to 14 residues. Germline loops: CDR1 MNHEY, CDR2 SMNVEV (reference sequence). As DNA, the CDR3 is TGTGCCAGCAGTTTGGACAGAAGGACCTATGGCTACACCTTC. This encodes CASSLDRRTYGYTF.

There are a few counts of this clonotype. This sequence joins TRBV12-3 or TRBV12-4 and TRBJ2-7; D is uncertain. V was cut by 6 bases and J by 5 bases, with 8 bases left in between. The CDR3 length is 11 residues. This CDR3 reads CASRRLHEQYF. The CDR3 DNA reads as TGTGCCAGCAGGCGACTCCACGAGCAGTACTTC.

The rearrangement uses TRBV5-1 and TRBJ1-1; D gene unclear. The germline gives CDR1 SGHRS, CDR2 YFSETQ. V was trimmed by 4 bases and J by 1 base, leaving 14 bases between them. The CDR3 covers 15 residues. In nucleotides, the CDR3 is TGCGCCAGCAGCCCTAGTTGGACGGGGAACACTGAAGCTTTCTTT. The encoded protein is CASSPSWTGNTEAFF.

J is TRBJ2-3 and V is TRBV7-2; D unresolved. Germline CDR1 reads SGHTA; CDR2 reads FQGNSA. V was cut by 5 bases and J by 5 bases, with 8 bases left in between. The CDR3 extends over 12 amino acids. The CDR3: CASSPSQDTQYF. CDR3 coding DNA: TGTGCCAGCAGCCCCAGCCAAGATACGCAGTATTTT.

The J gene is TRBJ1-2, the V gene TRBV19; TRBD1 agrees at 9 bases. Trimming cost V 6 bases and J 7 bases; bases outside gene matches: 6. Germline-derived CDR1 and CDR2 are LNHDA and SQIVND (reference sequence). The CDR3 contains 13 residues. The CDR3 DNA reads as TGTGCCAGTAGCACAGGGGGCGCGGGTGGCTACACCTTC. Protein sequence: CASSTGGAGGYTF.

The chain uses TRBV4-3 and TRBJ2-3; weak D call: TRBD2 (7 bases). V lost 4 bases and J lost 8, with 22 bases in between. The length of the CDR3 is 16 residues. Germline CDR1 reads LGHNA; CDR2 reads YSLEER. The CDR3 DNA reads TGCGCCAGCAGCCGGGGGGGGGCGGAGGGCCTCGCTACGCAGTATTTT. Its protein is CASSRGGAEGLATQYF.

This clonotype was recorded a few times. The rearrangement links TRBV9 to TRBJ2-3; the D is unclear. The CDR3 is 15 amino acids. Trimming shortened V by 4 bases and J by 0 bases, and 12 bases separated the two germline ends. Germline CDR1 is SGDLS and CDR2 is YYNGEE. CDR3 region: CASSSDGASTDTQYF. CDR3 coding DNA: TGTGCCAGCAGCTCCGACGGCGCTAGCACAGATACGCAGTATTTT.

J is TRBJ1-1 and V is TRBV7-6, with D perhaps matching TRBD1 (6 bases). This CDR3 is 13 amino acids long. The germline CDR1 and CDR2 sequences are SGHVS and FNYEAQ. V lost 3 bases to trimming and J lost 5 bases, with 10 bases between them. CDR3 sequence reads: CASSFGRGTEAFF. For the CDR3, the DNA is TGTGCCAGCAGCTTTGGCAGGGGAACTGAAGCTTTCTTT. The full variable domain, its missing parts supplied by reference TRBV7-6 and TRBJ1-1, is GAGVSQSPRYKVTKRGQDVALRCDPISGHVSLYWYRQALGQGPEFLTYFNYEAQQDKSGLPNDRFSAERPEGSISTLTIQRTEQRDSAMYRCASSFGRGTEAFFGQGTRLTVV.

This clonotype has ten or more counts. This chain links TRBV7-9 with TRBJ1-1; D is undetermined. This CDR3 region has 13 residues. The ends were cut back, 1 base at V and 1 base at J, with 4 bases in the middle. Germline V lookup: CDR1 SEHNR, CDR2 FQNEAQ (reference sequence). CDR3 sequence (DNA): TGTGCCAGCAGCTTAGTAGGGAACACTGAAGCTTTCTTT. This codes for CASSLVGNTEAFF.

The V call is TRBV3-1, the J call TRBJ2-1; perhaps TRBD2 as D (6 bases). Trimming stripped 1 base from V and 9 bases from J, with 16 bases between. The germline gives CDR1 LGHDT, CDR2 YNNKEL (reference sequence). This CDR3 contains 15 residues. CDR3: CASSQGRGNGGEQFF. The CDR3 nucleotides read TGTGCCAGCAGCCAAGGACGCGGGAATGGCGGTGAGCAGTTCTTC.

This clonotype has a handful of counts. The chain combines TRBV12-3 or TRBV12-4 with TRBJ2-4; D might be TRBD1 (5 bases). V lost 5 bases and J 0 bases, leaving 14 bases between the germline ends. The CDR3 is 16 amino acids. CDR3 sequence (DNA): TGTGCCAGCAGTAAGGGCCAGGGCCTAGCCAAAAACATTCAGTACTTC. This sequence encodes CASSKGQGLAKNIQYF.

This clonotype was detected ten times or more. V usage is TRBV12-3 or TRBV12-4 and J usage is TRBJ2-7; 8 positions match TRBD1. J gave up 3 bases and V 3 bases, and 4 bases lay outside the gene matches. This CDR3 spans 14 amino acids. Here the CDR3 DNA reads TGTGCCAGCAGTTTGACAGGGGTCCTCTACGAGCAGTACTTC. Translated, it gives CASSLTGVLYEQYF.

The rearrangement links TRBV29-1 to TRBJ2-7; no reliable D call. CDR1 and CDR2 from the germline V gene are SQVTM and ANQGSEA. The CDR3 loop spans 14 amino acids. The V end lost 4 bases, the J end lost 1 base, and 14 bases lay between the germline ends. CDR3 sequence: CSVAMGQISYEQYF. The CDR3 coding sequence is TGCAGCGTTGCAATGGGCCAAATATCCTACGAGCAGTACTTC.

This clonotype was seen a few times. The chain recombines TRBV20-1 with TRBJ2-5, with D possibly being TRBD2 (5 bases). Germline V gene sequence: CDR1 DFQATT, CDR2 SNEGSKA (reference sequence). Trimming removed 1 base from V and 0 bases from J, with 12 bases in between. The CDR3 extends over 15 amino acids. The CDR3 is CSARALRRYQETQYF. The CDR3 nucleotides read TGCAGTGCTAGAGCCCTGCGGAGGTACCAAGAGACCCAGTACTTC.

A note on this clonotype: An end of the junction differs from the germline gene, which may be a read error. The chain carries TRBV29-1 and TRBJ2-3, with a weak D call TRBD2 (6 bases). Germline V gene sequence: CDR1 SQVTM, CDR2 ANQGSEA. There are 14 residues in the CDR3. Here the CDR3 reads CSFEEGDSTDTQYF. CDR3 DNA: TGCAGCTTTGAGGAGGGAGATAGCACAGATACGCAGTATTTT.